This paragraph covers one T cell receptor (beta chain) sequence. Its antigen is unknown. This CDR3 region has 14 residues. Germline V gene lookup returns CDR1 SQVTM and CDR2 ANQGSEA. V gave up 0 bases and J gave up 6 bases; unmatched junction bases: 8. This entry belongs to a study of cytomegalovirus exposure and HLA in healthy donors. Study-level points and caveats: As a later analysis showed, a missense DCLRE1C variant was linked to trimming of TCR beta V- and J-genes. It was reported in a later analysis that an Asian-associated ancestry cluster showed fewer N-insertions than the 666-donor mean. Cytomegalovirus status was reportedly diagnosed by the classifier with high specificity and sensitivity.

PCR involved 60 Vbeta and 13 Jbeta primers. The data were produced by immunoSEQ multiplex PCR, yet TCRdb's version contains in-frame clones alone and is incomplete. Among under 200,000 clones listed, about four fifths were seen once. The clonotype comes from a woman aged 18-30 years in good health and CMV-seronegative. Sequenced: PBMCs. The V and J genes are TRBV29-1 and TRBJ2-7; 7 nucleotides match TRBD2. The CDR3 nucleotides are TGCAGCGTTGAAGATCCGGGGGAGGGACTCGAGCAGTACTTC. As protein: CSVEDPGEGLEQYF.